Below are 25 T cell receptor beta chains sequenced from a single sample in a study of T cell changes during pregnancy in multiple sclerosis. Assay: immunoSEQ multiplex PCR; the TCRdb copy retains only in-frame clones and omits some. Here the sample spans some 8,700 clones, approximately 87% being singletons. The source material was CD8+ T cells from peripheral blood mononuclear cells, sampled in the first trimester of pregnancy. All receptors derive from a female donor in good health, enrolled as a control in a pregnancy study.

V usage is TRBV10-3 and J usage is TRBJ2-4, with a weak D call TRBD1 (6 bases). Trimming left V 2 bases short and J 0 bases short, with 14 bases between. There are 17 residues in the CDR3. Germline values: CDR1 ENHRY, CDR2 SYGVKD. The DNA for the CDR3 is TGTGCCATCAGTGAGCGACAGGAACATTTAGCCAAAAACATTCAGTACTTC. It encodes CAISERQEHLAKNIQYF.

The genes are TRBV7-6 and TRBJ2-3; 14 bases are shared with TRBD2. This CDR3 is 16 amino acids long. The germline V gene has CDR1 SGHVS and CDR2 FNYEAQ. V lost 6 bases, J lost 5 bases, and 7 bases stayed unmatched. The CDR3 sequence is CASSSGLAGVQDTQYF. Here the CDR3 DNA reads TGTGCCAGCAGTTCGGGACTAGCGGGAGTCCAAGATACGCAGTATTTT.

This sequence joins TRBV4-2 and TRBJ2-3; TRBD2 aligns across 10 bases. Germline trimming cut 1 base from V and 3 bases from J; bases unmatched to any gene: 13. The CDR3 length is 19 residues. The germline V gene encodes CDR1 LGHNA and CDR2 YNFKEQ. As DNA, the CDR3 is TGTGCCAGCAGCCAAGGCTTGGGTTCTAGCGGGAGTTGGACAGATACGCAGTATTTT. Translated: CASSQGLGSSGSWTDTQYF.

The rearrangement joins TRBV10-3 to TRBJ1-3; 7 bases align to TRBD1. The V gene's germline CDR1 is ENHRY and CDR2 SYGVKD. V lost 11 bases and J lost 0; bases outside the gene matches: 10. This CDR3 has 15 residues. CDR3 sequence reads: CASQGGIFSGNTIYF. The CDR3 DNA reads TGTGCCTCCCAGGGGGGCATCTTCTCTGGAAACACCATATATTTT.

This chain uses TRBV5-6 with TRBJ2-7, with 9 bases matching TRBD1. The CDR3 covers 14 residues. The germline gives CDR1 SGHDT, CDR2 YYEEEE. Trimming cost V 1 base and J 3 bases; bases outside gene matches: 2. In nucleotides, the CDR3 is TGTGCCAGCAGCTTGACAGGGGGCTACTACGAGCAGTACTTC. As protein: CASSLTGGYYEQYF.

The CDR3 coding sequence is TGTGCCAGCAGCCTCCGACCCTCGGGACTAGCGGGGGGGGGCTCCTACGAGCAGTACTTC. Translated, it gives CASSLRPSGLAGGGSYEQYF. The rearrangement joins TRBV4-2 to TRBJ2-7; 16 bases line up with TRBD2. The CDR3 is 20 residues long. Germline CDR1 LGHNA, CDR2 YNFKEQ. The ends lost 4 bases at V and 0 bases at J; junction bases unmatched: 12.

This sequence joins TRBV5-4 and TRBJ1-1; possible D gene TRBD1, 6 bases. Germline-derived CDR1 and CDR2 are SGHNT and YYREEE (reference sequence). With 4 bases removed from V and 6 bases from J, the gap between germline ends came to 10 bases. CDR3 length equals 12 residues. CDR3 loop: CASSQGSAEAFF. The CDR3 DNA is TGTGCCAGCAGCCAGGGGTCGGCTGAAGCTTTCTTT.

This chain connects TRBV27 to TRBJ2-5; D might be TRBD1 (6 bases). The CDR3 spans 15 residues. Germline V gene sequence: CDR1 MNHEY, CDR2 SMNVEV (reference sequence). The V gene lost 7 bases and the J gene lost 2 bases, with 17 bases spanning the gap. CDR3 DNA sequence: TGTGCCAGCAAACCGGGACAAGGACAACAAGAGACCCAGTACTTC. As protein: CASKPGQGQQETQYF.

The chain uses TRBV19 and TRBJ1-4; TRBD1 is a possible D gene (5 bases). The V gene's germline CDR1 is LNHDA and CDR2 SQIVND (reference sequence). V lost 5 bases, J lost 8 bases, and 24 bases lay in between. CDR3 size: 17 residues. The CDR3 DNA reads TGTGCCAGTAGTGGTTTGCGTCGGGGGAATCATCGGGAAAAACTGTTTTTT. This sequence encodes CASSGLRRGNHREKLFF.

The chain is built from TRBV6-4 and TRBJ2-3, with 7 bases that match TRBD2. Germline CDR1 MRHNA, CDR2 SNTAGT. The junction had 7 bases not matched to a gene; V was cut back by 3 bases and J by 1 base. The CDR3 has 16 residues. CDR3 loop: CASSDHAGEGTDTQYF. For the CDR3, the DNA is TGTGCCAGCAGTGATCATGCGGGAGAAGGCACAGATACGCAGTATTTT.

The chain employs TRBV7-9 and TRBJ2-2; TRBD1 might be the D (6 bases). Trimming pared 6 bases from V and 6 bases from J, leaving 14 bases between. This CDR3 region has 14 residues. The V gene's germline CDR1 is SEHNR and CDR2 FQNEAQ (reference sequence). CDR3 nucleotides: TGTGCCAGCAGTGGGAACAGGGATCCCGGGGAGCTGTTTTTT. It codes for CASSGNRDPGELFF.

The chain employs TRBV30 and TRBJ1-2; 7 bases line up with TRBD1. Unmatched junction bases numbered 2, after V lost 3 bases and J lost 4 bases. The CDR3 is made up of 12 amino acids. The germline V gene encodes CDR1 GTSNPN and CDR2 SVGIG (reference sequence). The CDR3 DNA is TGTGCCTGGAGCCACAGGGGCTATGGCTACACCTTC. This translates into CAWSHRGYGYTF.

The chain recombines TRBV7-6 with TRBJ2-1; D is unresolved. Trimming shortened V by 5 bases and J by 0 bases, and 5 bases separated the two germline ends. This CDR3 is built from 13 residues. Germline CDR1 SGHVS, CDR2 FNYEAQ. This chain's CDR3 is CASSPRSYNEQFF. The CDR3, as DNA: TGTGCCAGCAGCCCCCGCTCCTACAATGAGCAGTTCTTC. Combining the CDR3 with reference TRBV7-6 and TRBJ2-1 gives the whole variable domain GAGVSQSPRYKVTKRGQDVALRCDPISGHVSLYWYRQALGQGPEFLTYFNYEAQQDKSGLPNDRFSAERPEGSISTLTIQRTEQRDSAMYRCASSPRSYNEQFFGPGTRLTVL.

This chain links TRBV5-1 with TRBJ2-7, with 11 nucleotides matching TRBD2. There are 16 residues in the CDR3. The V segment lost 5 bases and the J segment 3 bases; nucleotides outside the gene matches: 10. CDR1 is SGHRS and CDR2 is YFSETQ in the germline V gene. Written as DNA, the CDR3 is TGCGCCAGCAGGCCCCTAGCGGGAGGACGGGGCTACGAGCAGTACTTC. Residues: CASRPLAGGRGYEQYF.

The chain has TRBV5-6 and TRBJ2-7; 9 nucleotides match TRBD2. The germline V gene has CDR1 SGHDT and CDR2 YYEEEE. CDR3 size: 14 residues. After removal of 3 bases from V and 6 bases from J, the junction contained 7 bases not matched to a gene. As DNA, the CDR3 is TGTGCCAGCAGCTCGGGACTAGCTGTAACCGAGCAGTACTTC. This encodes CASSSGLAVTEQYF.

The chain links TRBV28 to TRBJ2-2, with D possibly matching TRBD2 (5 bases). V lost 5 bases, J lost 3 bases, and 7 bases lay in between. This CDR3 comprises 13 residues. Per the germline V gene, CDR1 is MDHEN and CDR2 is SYDVKM. CDR3 residues: CASSPDYTGELFF. CDR3 coding DNA: TGTGCCAGCAGTCCGGACTACACCGGGGAGCTGTTTTTT.

The V and J genes are TRBV27 and TRBJ1-1, with D perhaps matching TRBD1 (5 bases). The V end lost 10 bases, the J end lost 4 bases, and 19 bases lay between the germline ends. CDR1 is MNHEY, CDR2 SMNVEV, per germline (reference sequence). CDR3 size: 14 residues. This CDR3 reads CATRPGGGSTEAFF. The CDR3 DNA reads TGTGCCACCCGGCCCGGGGGTGGGAGCACTGAAGCTTTCTTT.

This chain uses TRBV5-6 with TRBJ2-3, with TRBD1 matching 9 bases. CDR1 SGHDT and CDR2 YYEEEE come from the germline V gene. The CDR3 extends over 12 amino acids. The J segment lost 13 bases and the V segment lost 2 bases, leaving 5 bases of the junction unmatched. CDR3 nucleotides: TGTGCCAGCAGCTTCTACAGGGGGCAAGAGTATTTT. It yields the protein CASSFYRGQEYF.

By its share, this clone is medium-sized. This chain connects TRBV4-3 to TRBJ2-7, with TRBD2 matching over 9 bases. V lost 2 bases to trimming and J lost 1 base; unmatched junction nucleotides: 3. CDR3 length: 15 amino acids. CDR1 LGHNA and CDR2 YSLEER come from the germline V gene. For the CDR3, the DNA is TGCGCCAGCAGCCAACGACTAGCGGAGTCCTACGAGCAGTACTTC. Its protein product is CASSQRLAESYEQYF.

This clone was observed a single time. The rearrangement joins TRBV30 to TRBJ2-5, with TRBD2 matching 11 bases. Germline-derived CDR1 and CDR2 are GTSNPN and SVGIG (reference sequence). The CDR3 has 14 residues. Germline trimming cut 5 bases from V and 3 bases from J; bases unmatched to any gene: 5. For the CDR3, the DNA is TGTGCCTGGGCCGGGACTAGCGGAGAAGAGACCCAGTACTTC. Translation: CAWAGTSGEETQYF.

V usage is TRBV6-1 and J usage is TRBJ2-3; TRBD1 matches at 8 bases. The CDR3 has 16 amino acids. V shed 4 bases and J 1 base; nucleotides not matched to a gene: 7. CDR1 is MNHNS and CDR2 is SASEGT in the germline V gene. This CDR3 reads CASSAPRGLRTDTQYF. The CDR3 DNA reads TGTGCCAGCAGTGCCCCCAGGGGGCTTCGCACAGATACGCAGTATTTT.

In this sample, this clone turned up a few times. This chain joins TRBV19 and TRBJ1-5; TRBD1 aligns across 7 bases. Losses at the gene ends were 5 bases for V and 5 bases for J; bases not matched to a gene: 6. In germline, CDR1 is LNHDA, CDR2 SQIVND (reference sequence). This CDR3 is built from 14 residues. This chain's CDR3 is CASSPTGVHQPQHF. CDR3 DNA: TGTGCCAGTAGTCCAACAGGGGTTCATCAGCCCCAGCATTTT. Combining the CDR3 with reference TRBV19 and TRBJ1-5 gives the whole variable domain DGGITQSPKYLFRKEGQNVTLSCEQNLNHDAMYWYRQDPGQGLRLIYYSQIVNDFQKGDIAEGYSVSREKKESFPLTVTSAQKNPTAFYLCASSPTGVHQPQHFGDGTRLSIL.

The chain combines TRBV27 with TRBJ2-5; the match to TRBD2 covers 8 bases. This CDR3 spans 17 amino acids. Germline lookup yields CDR1 MNHEY and CDR2 SMNVEV (reference sequence). V shed 4 bases, J shed 3 bases, and the junction held 13 bases outside the gene matches. The CDR3 region has the DNA TGTGCCAGCAGTTCCATTCTGGGCGGGAGGAAAGAAGAGACCCAGTACTTC. It yields the protein CASSSILGGRKEETQYF.

This clone was seen once. The chain uses TRBV7-9 and TRBJ2-5; 8 bases map to TRBD2. The CDR3 runs to 16 residues. V was pared by 5 bases and J by 5 bases, with 13 bases of the junction left unmatched. Germline V gives CDR1 SEHNR, CDR2 FQNEAQ (reference sequence). As DNA, the CDR3 is TGTGCCAGCAGCCGCGTGTCTAGCGGGCCTCGGGAGACCCAGTACTTC. Translation gives CASSRVSSGPRETQYF.

V gene TRBV7-3 combines with J gene TRBJ1-1; D possibly corresponds to TRBD1 (6 bases). The CDR3 totals 14 residues. Germline CDR1 is SGHTA and CDR2 is FQGTGA. The V and J ends lost 5 bases and 6 bases respectively, with 16 bases between them. Here the CDR3 DNA reads TGTGCCAGCAGCCCCTCGACTCGGACAGCTGAAGCTTTCTTT. It translates to CASSPSTRTAEAFF.